This T cell receptor (beta chain) was identified during a study of cytomegalovirus exposure and HLA in healthy donors. Germline V gene lookup returns CDR1 LNHDA and CDR2 SQIVND (reference sequence). The germline V and J ends were trimmed by 3 bases and 2 bases, with 10 bases remaining between them. The length of the CDR3 is 14 residues. This clone was observed once. A multiplex PCR was run with 60 Vbeta primers and 13 Jbeta primers. The method was immunoSEQ multiplex PCR; TCRdb's version includes in-frame clones alone and lacks a portion of them. The table lists some 190,000 clones, approximately 80% of them singletons.

The clonotype originates from a young woman in good health and CMV-seropositive. The chain has TRBV19 and TRBJ1-1, with TRBD1 as a possible D gene (5 bases). Sequenced material: PBMCs. DNA for the CDR3: TGTGCCAGTAGTATTCGTGGGGCCAACACTGAAGCTTTCTTT. Protein product: CASSIRGANTEAFF. The entire variable domain, with the rest obtained from reference TRBV19 and TRBJ1-1, is as follows: DGGITQSPKYLFRKEGQNVTLSCEQNLNHDAMYWYRQDPGQGLRLIYYSQIVNDFQKGDIAEGYSVSREKKESFPLTVTSAQKNPTAFYLCASSIRGANTEAFFGQGTRLTVV.